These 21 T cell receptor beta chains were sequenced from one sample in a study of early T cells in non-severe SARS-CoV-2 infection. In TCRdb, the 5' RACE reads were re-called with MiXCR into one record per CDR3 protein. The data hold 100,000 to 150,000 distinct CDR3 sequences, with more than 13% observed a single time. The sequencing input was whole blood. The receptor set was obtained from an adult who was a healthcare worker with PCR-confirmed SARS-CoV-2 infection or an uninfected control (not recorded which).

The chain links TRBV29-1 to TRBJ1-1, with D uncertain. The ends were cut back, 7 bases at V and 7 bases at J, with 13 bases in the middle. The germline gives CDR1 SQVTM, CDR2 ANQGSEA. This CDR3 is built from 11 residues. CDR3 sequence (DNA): TGCAGCGCGGAACGGACGGTTGAAGCTTTCTTT. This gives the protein CSAERTVEAFF.

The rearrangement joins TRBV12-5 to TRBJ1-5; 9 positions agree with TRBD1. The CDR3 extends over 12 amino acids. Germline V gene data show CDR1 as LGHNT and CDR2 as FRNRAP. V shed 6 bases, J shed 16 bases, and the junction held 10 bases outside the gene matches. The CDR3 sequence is CASGVGTGRPHF. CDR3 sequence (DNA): TGTGCTAGTGGAGTAGGGACAGGGCGACCCCATTTT.

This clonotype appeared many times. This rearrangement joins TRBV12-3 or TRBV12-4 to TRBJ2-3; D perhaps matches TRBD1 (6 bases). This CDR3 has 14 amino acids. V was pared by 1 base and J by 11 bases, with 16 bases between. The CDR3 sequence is CASSLGSQGLKQYF. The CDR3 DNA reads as TGTGCCAGCAGTTTAGGTTCTCAGGGGCTGAAGCAGTATTTT.

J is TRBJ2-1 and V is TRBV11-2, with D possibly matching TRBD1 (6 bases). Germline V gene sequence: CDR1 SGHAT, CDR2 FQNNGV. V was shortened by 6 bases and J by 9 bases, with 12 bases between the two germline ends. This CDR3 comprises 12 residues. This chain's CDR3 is CASRQGPSEQFF. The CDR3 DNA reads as TGTGCCAGCAGGCAGGGGCCTAGTGAGCAGTTCTTC.

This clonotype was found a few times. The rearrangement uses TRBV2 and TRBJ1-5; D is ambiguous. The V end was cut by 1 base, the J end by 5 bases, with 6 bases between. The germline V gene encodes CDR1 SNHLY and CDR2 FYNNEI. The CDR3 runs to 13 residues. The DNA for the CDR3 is TGTGCCAGCAGTGAAGAGGCAGATCAGCCCCAGCATTTT. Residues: CASSEEADQPQHF.

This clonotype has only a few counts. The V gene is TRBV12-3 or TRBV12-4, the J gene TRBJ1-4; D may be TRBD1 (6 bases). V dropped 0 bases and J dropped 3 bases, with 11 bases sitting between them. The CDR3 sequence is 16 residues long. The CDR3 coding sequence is TGTGCCAGCAGTTTAGCGCTCGGGGGGCCTAATGAAAAACTGTTTTTT. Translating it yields CASSLALGGPNEKLFF.

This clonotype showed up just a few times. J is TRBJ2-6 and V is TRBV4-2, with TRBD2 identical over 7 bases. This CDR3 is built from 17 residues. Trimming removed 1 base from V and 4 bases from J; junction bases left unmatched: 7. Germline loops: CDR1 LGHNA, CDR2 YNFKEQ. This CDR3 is CASSQAAGEVGANVLTF. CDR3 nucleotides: TGTGCCAGCAGCCAAGCGGCGGGGGAGGTAGGGGCCAACGTCCTGACTTTC.

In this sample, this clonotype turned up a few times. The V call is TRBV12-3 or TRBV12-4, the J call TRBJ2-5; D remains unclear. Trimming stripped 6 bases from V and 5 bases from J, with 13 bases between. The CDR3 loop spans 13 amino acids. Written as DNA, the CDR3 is TGTGCCAGCAGCACTGGAGTCTGGGAGACCCAGTACTTC. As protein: CASSTGVWETQYF.

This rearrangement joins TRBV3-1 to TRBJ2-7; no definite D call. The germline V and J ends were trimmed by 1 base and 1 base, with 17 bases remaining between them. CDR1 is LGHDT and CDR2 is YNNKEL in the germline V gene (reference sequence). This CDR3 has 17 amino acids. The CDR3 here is CASSQASGLPISYEQYF. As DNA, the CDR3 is TGTGCCAGCAGCCAAGCATCTGGTTTGCCGATTTCCTACGAGCAGTACTTC.

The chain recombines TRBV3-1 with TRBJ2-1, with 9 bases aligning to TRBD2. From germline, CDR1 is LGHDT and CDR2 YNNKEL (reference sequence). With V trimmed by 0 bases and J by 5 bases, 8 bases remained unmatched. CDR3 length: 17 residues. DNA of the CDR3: TGTGCCAGCAGCCAAGAGATTAGCCTAGCGGGGCACAATGAGCAGTTCTTC. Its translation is CASSQEISLAGHNEQFF.

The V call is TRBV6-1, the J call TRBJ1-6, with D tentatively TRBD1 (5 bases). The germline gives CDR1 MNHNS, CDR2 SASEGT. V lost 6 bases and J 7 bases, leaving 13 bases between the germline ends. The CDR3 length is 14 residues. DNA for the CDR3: TGTGCCAGCAGGGAAAGGGGTTCGAATTCACCCCTCCACTTT. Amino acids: CASRERGSNSPLHF.

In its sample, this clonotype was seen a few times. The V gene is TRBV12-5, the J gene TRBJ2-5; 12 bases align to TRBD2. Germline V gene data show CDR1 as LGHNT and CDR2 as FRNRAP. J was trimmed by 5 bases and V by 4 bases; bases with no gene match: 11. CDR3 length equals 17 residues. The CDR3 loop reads CASGSTRTSGVKETQYF. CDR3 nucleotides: TGTGCTAGTGGTTCCACCAGGACTAGCGGGGTGAAGGAGACCCAGTACTTC.

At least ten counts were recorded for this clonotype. The chain's CDR3 is CASSVAPGQGEYEQYF. The CDR3 DNA follows: TGTGCCAGCAGCGTAGCCCCGGGACAGGGAGAGTACGAGCAGTACTTC. J is TRBJ2-7 and V is TRBV9, with TRBD1 matching over 9 bases. The CDR3 sequence is 16 residues long. Germline CDR1 reads SGDLS; CDR2 reads YYNGEE. The V segment lost 0 bases and the J segment 4 bases; nucleotides outside the gene matches: 8.

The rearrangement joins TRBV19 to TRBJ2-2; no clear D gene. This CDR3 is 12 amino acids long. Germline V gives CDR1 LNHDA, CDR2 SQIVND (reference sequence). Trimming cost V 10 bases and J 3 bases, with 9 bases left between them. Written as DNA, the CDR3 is TGTGCCATGGCGACACACACCGGGGAGCTGTTTTTT. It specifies CAMATHTGELFF.

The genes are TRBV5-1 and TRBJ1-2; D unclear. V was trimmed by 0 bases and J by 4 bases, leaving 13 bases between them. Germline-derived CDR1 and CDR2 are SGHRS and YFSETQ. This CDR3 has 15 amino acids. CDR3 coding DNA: TGCGCCAGCAGCTTGGAAGGTACCCGGGGCTATGGCTACACCTTC. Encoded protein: CASSLEGTRGYGYTF.

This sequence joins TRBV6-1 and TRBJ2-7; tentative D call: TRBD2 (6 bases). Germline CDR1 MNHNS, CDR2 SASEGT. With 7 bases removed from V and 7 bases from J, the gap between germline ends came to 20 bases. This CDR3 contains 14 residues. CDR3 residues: CASTAGLLSGEQYF. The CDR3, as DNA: TGTGCCAGCACGGCGGGACTGTTGTCTGGGGAGCAGTACTTC.

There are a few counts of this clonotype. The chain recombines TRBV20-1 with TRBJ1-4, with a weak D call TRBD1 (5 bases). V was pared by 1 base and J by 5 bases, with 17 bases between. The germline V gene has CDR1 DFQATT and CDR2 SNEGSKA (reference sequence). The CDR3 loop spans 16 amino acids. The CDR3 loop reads CSARVFGADGNEKLFF. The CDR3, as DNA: TGCAGTGCTAGAGTTTTCGGGGCCGATGGGAATGAAAAACTGTTTTTT.

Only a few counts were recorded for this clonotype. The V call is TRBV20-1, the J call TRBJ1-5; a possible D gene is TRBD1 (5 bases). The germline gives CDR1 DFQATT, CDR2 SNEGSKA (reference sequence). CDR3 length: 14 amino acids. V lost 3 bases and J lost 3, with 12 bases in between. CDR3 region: CSASLKGNNQPQHF. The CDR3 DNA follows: TGCAGTGCTAGTCTAAAGGGGAACAATCAGCCCCAGCATTTT.

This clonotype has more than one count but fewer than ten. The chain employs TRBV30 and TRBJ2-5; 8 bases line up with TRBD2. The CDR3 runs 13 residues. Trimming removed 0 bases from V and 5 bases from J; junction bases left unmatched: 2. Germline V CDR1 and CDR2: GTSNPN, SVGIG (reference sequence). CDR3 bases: TGTGCCTGGAGTGTACTAGCGGAGGAGACCCAGTACTTC. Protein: CAWSVLAEETQYF.

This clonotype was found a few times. The CDR3: CAWTGQLGTEAFF. DNA of the CDR3: TGTGCCTGGACGGGACAGTTGGGAACTGAAGCTTTCTTT. This chain connects TRBV30 to TRBJ1-1, with 7 nucleotides matching TRBD1. With V trimmed by 4 bases and J by 5 bases, 7 bases remained unmatched. CDR1 is GTSNPN and CDR2 is SVGIG in the germline V gene (reference sequence). The length of the CDR3 is 13 residues.

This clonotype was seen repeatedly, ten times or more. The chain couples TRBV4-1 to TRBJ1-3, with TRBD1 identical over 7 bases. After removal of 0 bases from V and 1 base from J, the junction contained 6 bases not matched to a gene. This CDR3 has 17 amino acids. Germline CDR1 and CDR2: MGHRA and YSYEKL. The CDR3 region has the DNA TGCGCCAGCAGCCAAGAGGTGACAGGGTGGTCTGGAAACACCATATATTTT. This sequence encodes CASSQEVTGWSGNTIYF.